This T cell receptor beta chain was sequenced for a study of regulatory T cells in long-lasting Graves disease. At the level of the study: The definition of persistent Graves' disease was over 5 years of antithyroid drugs with positive TSH receptor antibodies. Whole-study findings and limits: TRBV28, TRBJ1-2 and TRBJ2-5 were favored in persistent disease.

Regarding time point: persistent/refractory GD, antithyroid drugs over 5 years with positive TRAb. Extracted PBMC RNA gave rise to the TCR library. The collection involved drawing 8.5 to 9 milliliters of peripheral blood into EDTA tubes. To make TCR beta libraries, researchers used iRepertoire HTBI primers and Arm-PCR of CDR3 regions. TCRdb ran MiXCR on the multiplex PCR reads and lists one entry per CDR3 protein. The repertoire holds roughly 300,000 distinct CDR3 sequences, with around 23% as singletons. CDR3 length equals 13 residues. The germline CDR1 and CDR2 sequences are DFQATT and SNEGSKA (reference sequence). This clonotype was observed a single time. Its antigen is undetermined. A read error is possible here, since a much larger clone lies one base away.

This sequence joins TRBV20-1 and TRBJ2-7; possibly TRBD1 for D (6 bases). This specimen consisted of peripheral blood mononuclear cells (PBMCs), obtained when the disease was refractory, from a patient treated with antithyroid drugs. The TCR was taken from a female donor with Graves disease. The chain's CDR3 is CSAFPQGNYERYF. The CDR3, as DNA: TGCAGTGCTTTCCCCCAGGGGAACTACGAGCGGTACTTC.